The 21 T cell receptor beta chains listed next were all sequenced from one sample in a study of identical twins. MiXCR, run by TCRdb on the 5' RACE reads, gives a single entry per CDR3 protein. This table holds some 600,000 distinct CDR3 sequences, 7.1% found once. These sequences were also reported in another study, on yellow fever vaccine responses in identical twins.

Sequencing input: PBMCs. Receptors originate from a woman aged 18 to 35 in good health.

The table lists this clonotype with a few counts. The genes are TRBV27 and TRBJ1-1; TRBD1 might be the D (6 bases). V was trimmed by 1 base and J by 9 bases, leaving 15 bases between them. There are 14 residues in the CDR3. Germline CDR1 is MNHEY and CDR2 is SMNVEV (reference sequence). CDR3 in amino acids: CASSLWGTQAQAFF. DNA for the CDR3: TGTGCCAGCAGTTTATGGGGGACACAGGCTCAAGCTTTCTTT.

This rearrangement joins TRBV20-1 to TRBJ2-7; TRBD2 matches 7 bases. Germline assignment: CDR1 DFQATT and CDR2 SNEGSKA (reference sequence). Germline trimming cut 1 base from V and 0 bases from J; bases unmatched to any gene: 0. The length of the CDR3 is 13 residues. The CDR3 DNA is TGCAGTGCTAGAGGACTAGCCTCCTACGAGCAGTACTTC. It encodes CSARGLASYEQYF.

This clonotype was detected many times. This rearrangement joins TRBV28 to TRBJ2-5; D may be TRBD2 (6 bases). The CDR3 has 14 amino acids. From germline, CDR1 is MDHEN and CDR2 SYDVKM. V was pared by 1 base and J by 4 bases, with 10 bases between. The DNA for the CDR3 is TGTGCCAGCAGTTTATCCGGGAGTGGAGAGACCCAGTACTTC. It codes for CASSLSGSGETQYF.

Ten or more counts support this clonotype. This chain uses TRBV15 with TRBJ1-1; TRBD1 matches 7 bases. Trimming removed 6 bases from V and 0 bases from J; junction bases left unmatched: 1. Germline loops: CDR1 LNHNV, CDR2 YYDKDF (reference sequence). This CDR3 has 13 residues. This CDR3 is CATRGTVNTEAFF. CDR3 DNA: TGTGCCACCAGAGGGACAGTGAACACTGAAGCTTTCTTT.

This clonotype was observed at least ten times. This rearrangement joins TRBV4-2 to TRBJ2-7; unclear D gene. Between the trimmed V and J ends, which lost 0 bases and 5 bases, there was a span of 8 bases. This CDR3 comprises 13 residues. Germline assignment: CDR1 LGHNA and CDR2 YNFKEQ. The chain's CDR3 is CASSQEEGNEQYF. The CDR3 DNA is TGTGCCAGCAGCCAAGAGGAAGGAAACGAGCAGTACTTC.

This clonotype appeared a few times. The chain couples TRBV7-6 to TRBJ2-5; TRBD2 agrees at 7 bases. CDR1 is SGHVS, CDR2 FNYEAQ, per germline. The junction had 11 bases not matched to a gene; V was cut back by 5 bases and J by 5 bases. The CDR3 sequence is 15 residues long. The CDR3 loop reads CASSNRDYHSETQYF. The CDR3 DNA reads TGTGCCAGCAGCAACCGGGACTACCATTCGGAGACCCAGTACTTC.

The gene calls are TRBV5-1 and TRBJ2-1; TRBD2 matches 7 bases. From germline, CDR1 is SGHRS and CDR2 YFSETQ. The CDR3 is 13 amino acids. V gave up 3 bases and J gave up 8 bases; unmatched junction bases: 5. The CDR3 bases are TGCGCCAGCAGCTCGACTAGCCCCGATGAGCAGTTCTTC. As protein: CASSSTSPDEQFF.

CDR3 in DNA: TGCAGTGCTATTAGCGGAGCGGGGAATGAGCAGTTCTTC. Translating gives CSAISGAGNEQFF. V gene TRBV20-1 combines with J gene TRBJ2-1; 7 nucleotides align to TRBD2. The V segment lost 4 bases and the J segment 7 bases; nucleotides outside the gene matches: 7. The germline V gene has CDR1 DFQATT and CDR2 SNEGSKA (reference sequence). The CDR3 has 13 amino acids.

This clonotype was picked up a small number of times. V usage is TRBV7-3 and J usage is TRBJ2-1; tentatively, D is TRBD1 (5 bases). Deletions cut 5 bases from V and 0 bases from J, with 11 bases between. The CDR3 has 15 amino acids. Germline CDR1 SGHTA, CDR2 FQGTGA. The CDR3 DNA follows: TGTGCCAGCAGCCAGGGTGGCCGCTCCTACAATGAGCAGTTCTTC. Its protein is CASSQGGRSYNEQFF.

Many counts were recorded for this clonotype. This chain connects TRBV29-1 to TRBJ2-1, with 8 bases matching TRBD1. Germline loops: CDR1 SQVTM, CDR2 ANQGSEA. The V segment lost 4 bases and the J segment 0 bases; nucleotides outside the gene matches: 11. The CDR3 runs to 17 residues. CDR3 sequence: CSVGGQGAFSSYNEQFF. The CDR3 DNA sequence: TGCAGCGTTGGGGGGCAGGGGGCCTTTAGCTCCTACAATGAGCAGTTCTTC.

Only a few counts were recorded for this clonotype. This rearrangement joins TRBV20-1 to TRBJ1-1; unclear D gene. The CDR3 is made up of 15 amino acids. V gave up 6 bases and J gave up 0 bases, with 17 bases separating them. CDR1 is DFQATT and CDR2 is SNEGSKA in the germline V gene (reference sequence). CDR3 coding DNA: TGCAGTGCCATCAACGCGGCAGCCCTGAACACTGAAGCTTTCTTT. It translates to CSAINAAALNTEAFF.

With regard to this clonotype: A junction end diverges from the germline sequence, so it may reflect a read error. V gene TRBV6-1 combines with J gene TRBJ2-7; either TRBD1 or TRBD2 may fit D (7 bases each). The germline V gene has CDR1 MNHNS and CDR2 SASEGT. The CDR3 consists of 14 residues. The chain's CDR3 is CASSQAGQHYEQYF. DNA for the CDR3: TGTGCCAGCAGTCAAGCGGGACAGCACTACGAGCAGTACTTC.

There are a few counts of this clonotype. The DNA for the CDR3 is TGTGCCAGCAGTTACTCTCCGGGACAGGGATCCAATGAGCAGTTCTTC. Translation: CASSYSPGQGSNEQFF. The chain carries TRBV6-5 and TRBJ2-1, with 9 bases matching TRBD1. This CDR3 has 16 amino acids. CDR1 MNHEY and CDR2 SVGAGI come from the germline V gene. V dropped 0 bases and J dropped 6; count of bases not matched to a gene: 6.

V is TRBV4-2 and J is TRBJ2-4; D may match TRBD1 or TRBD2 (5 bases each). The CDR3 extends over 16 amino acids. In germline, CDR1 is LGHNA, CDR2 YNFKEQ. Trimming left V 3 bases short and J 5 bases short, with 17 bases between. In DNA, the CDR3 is TGTGCCAGCAGCCATGCTGGGACCCAGCGAGAAAACATTCAGTACTTC. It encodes CASSHAGTQRENIQYF.

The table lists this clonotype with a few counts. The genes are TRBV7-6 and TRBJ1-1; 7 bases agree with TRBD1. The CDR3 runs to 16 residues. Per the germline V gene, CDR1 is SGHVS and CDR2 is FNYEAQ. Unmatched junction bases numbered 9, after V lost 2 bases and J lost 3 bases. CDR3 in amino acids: CASSLFPDRADTEAFF. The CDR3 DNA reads TGTGCCAGCAGCTTATTTCCAGACAGGGCTGACACTGAAGCTTTCTTT.

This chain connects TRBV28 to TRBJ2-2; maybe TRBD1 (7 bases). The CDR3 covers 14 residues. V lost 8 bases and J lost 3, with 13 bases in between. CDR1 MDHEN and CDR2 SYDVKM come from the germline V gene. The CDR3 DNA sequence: TGTGCCAGCGGCGGGACAGTTGACACCGGGGAGCTGTTTTTT. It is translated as CASGGTVDTGELFF.

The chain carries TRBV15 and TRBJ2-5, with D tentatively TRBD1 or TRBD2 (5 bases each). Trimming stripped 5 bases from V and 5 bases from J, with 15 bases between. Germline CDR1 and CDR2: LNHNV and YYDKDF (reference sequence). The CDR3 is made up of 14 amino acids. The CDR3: CATSGSDRGETQYF. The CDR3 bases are TGTGCCACCAGCGGAAGCGACCGGGGCGAGACCCAGTACTTC.

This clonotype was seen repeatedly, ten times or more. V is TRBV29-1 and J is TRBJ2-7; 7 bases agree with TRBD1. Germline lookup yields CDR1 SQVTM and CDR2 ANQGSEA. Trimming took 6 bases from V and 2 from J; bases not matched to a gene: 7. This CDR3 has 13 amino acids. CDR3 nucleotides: TGCAGCGTACTGACAGGGTTCACCTACGAGCAGTACTTC. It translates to CSVLTGFTYEQYF.

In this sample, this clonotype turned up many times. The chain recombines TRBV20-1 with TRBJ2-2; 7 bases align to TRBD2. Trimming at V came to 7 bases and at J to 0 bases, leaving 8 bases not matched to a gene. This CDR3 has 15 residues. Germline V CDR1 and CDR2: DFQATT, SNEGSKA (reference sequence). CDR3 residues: CSVRGVAANTGELFF. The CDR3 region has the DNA TGCAGTGTTCGGGGGGTGGCGGCGAACACCGGGGAGCTGTTTTTT.

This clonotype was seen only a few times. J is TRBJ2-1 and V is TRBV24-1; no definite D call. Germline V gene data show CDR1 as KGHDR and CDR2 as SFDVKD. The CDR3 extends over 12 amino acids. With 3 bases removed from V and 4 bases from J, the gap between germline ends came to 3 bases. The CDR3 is CATSDKYNEQFF. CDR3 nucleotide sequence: TGTGCCACCAGTGATAAGTACAATGAGCAGTTCTTC.

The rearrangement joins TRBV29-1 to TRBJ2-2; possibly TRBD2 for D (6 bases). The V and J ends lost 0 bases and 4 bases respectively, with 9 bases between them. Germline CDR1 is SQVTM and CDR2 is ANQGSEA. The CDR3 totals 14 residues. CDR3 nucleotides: TGCAGCGTTGAAGATCGGGAGAGCACCGGGGAGCTGTTTTTT. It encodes CSVEDRESTGELFF.